The clone carrying this T cell receptor beta chain was found a few times. Antigen unknown. Amplification of TCR beta CDR3 regions used RNA transcripts. HTBI-primed first-round RT-PCR preceded second-round multiplex PCR. TCRdb reanalysed the multiplex PCR reads using MiXCR and keeps one entry per CDR3 protein. The table records a few hundred thousand distinct CDR3 sequences, 35% to 40% of them present only once. Only newly diagnosed hyperthyroidism patients aged 18 to 65, with under 2 months' duration, were enrolled. This record comes from a study of Graves' ophthalmopathy and Graves' hyperthyroidism. From germline, CDR1 is SGDLS and CDR2 YYNGEE. This CDR3 has 14 amino acids. The V end lost 1 base, the J end lost 5 bases, and 12 bases lay between the germline ends. Study-level findings and limits: Blood repertoires reportedly contained most expanded thyroid clonotypes above 0.001 frequency.

The origin of this receptor is an adult man with Graves' hyperthyroidism. The rearrangement joins TRBV9 to TRBJ1-1, with D uncertain. The sample was peripheral blood or thyroid tissue (not recorded which). The CDR3 reads CASSVFPGMTEAFF. Written as DNA, the CDR3 is TGTGCCAGCAGCGTATTCCCAGGTATGACTGAAGCTTTCTTT.